This T cell receptor beta chain was documented in a study of blood T cell repertoires in COVID-19. In the study overall: Sample material is recorded as cDNA or gDNA derived from T cells, B-cell-depleted T cells, or PBMCs.

The data were produced by immunoSEQ multiplex PCR, yet TCRdb's version contains in-frame clones alone and is incomplete. The sample has tens of thousands of clones, 80% to 90% seen once; the top ten hold around 45%. The V segment lost 5 bases and the J segment 9 bases; nucleotides outside the gene matches: 8. The germline gives CDR1 LGHNA, CDR2 YNFKEQ. The CDR3 sequence is 15 residues long. Enrolled during active infection, Seattle patients were then followed longitudinally. This sequence was found in an older woman with COVID-19, enrolled during active disease. The sample taken for sequencing was peripheral blood. The chain joins TRBV4-2 to TRBJ2-1, with 12 nucleotides matching TRBD2. This chain's CDR3 is CASSSGLAGFTEQFF. CDR3 DNA: TGTGCCAGCAGCTCCGGACTAGCGGGGTTTACTGAGCAGTTCTTC.